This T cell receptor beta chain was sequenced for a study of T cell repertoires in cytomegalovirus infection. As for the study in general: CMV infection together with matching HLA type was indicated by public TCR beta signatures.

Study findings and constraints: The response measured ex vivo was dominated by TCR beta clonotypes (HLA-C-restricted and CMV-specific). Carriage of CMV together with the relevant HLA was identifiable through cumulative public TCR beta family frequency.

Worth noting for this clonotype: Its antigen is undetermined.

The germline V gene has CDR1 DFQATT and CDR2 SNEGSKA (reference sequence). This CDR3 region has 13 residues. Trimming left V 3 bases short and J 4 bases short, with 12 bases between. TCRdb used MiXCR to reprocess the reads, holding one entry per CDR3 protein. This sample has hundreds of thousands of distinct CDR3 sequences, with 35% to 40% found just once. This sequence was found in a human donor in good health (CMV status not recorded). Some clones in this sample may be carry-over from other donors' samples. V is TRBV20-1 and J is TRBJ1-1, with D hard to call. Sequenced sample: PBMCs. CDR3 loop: CSARREAITEAFF. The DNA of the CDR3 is TGCAGTGCTAGGAGGGAAGCAATCACTGAAGCTTTCTTT.